This T cell receptor (beta chain) was captured in a study of vaccination effects on CD4 cells after COVID-19. Study-wide background: A few convalescent patients gave samples early and late after vaccination.

This CDR3 spans 15 amino acids. Germline CDR1 LGHNA, CDR2 YNFKEQ. Trimming shortened V by 0 bases and J by 3 bases, and 11 bases separated the two germline ends. Findings and caveats of the study: Convalescent patients' post-vaccine spike repertoire was mostly distinct vaccine-induced clones. The study got few convalescent patients and did not collect any early post-infection timepoints.

CD4+ T cells specific for antigen were expanded with viral peptide pools by the ViraFEST assay before sequencing. Following a 10-day culture, CD4+ T cells were purified. A positive SARS-CoV-2 PCR test fell between March and December 2020. Participants got two doses of BNT162b2 or mRNA-1273 vaccine. Researchers reported culturing over 1.5 million PBMC in each well, adding approximately 10 IU/ml IL-2 and about 9.5 ug/ml peptides. Worth noting for this clone: Its cognate antigen is unknown.

Here immunoSEQ multiplex PCR was the method, and the copy in TCRdb shows in-frame clones only, minus some. The sample shows approximately 15,000 clones, around three quarters of them seen only once. This sequence originates from a human donor who had a prior SARS-CoV-2 infection. The rearrangement joins TRBV4-2 to TRBJ1-1; D is perhaps TRBD1 (5 bases). Specimen: CD4+ T cells from PBMCs cultured with HCoV-NL63 spike peptides, collected after COVID-19 vaccination. The chain's CDR3 is CASSQEGQGDTEAFF. In DNA form, the CDR3 reads TGTGCCAGCAGCCAAGAGGGGCAGGGCGACACTGAAGCTTTCTTT.